This record looks at one TCR beta chain sequence and its context. Its specificity is unknown. With 4 bases clipped from V and 4 bases from J, the junction kept 7 bases outside the gene matches. The CDR3 has 14 residues. CDR1 and CDR2 (germline): SGHTA, FQGNSA. This sample was taken from a study of cytomegalovirus exposure and HLA in healthy donors. Both 60 Vbeta primers and 13 Jbeta primers went into the PCR. Repertoires were generated with immunoSEQ multiplex PCR, while TCRdb's copy carries only in-frame clones and drops some. The sample holds fewer than 250,000 clones; 75% to 85% are singletons and the top ten take nearly 0.4%. Points from the study as a whole: A missense variant in DCLRE1C was later tied to TCR beta V- and J-gene trimming.

The sample was PBMCs. J is TRBJ2-7 and V is TRBV7-2, with 7 bases lining up with TRBD1. This clonotype originated in a male donor in good health and CMV-seropositive. CDR3 nucleotides: TGTGCCAGCAGCTCTGAGACAGGGATTTACGAGCAGTACTTC. Residues: CASSSETGIYEQYF. Variable domain in full (rest from reference TRBV7-2 and TRBJ2-7): GAGVSQSPSNKVTEKGKDVELRCDPISGHTALYWYRQSLGQGLEFLIYFQGNSAPDKSGLPSDRFSAERTGGSVSTLTIQRTQQEDSAVYLCASSSETGIYEQYFGPGTRLTVT.